A single sample is the source of the 13 T cell receptor beta chains below, sequenced in a study of blood T cell repertoires in COVID-19 (TCRdb year 2020). Library method: the immunoSEQ multiplex PCR assay. Held by TCRdb, this immuneACCESS table contains in-frame sequences only and omits some clones. Under half of the omission traces to an unresolved V gene where checked; the cause of the rest is unknown. This sample lists some 120,000 clones; roughly nine tenths were detected once. The ten largest clones add up to approximately 3.7% of the sample. The specimen sequenced was peripheral blood. All receptors derive from a man between 45 and 60 years old with active COVID-19.

The V call is TRBV19, the J call TRBJ2-1; 7 positions match TRBD2. Germline V gene sequence: CDR1 LNHDA, CDR2 SQIVND (reference sequence). The V segment lost 7 bases and the J segment 2 bases; nucleotides outside the gene matches: 8. The CDR3 runs 15 residues. The CDR3: CASTLSGVTYNEQFF. The CDR3 DNA reads TGTGCCAGTACCCTCAGCGGGGTAACCTACAATGAGCAGTTCTTC.

The chain employs TRBV21-1 and TRBJ1-2. TRBV21-1 is labeled a pseudogene. CDR3 size: 14 residues. The CDR3 here is CASSKRPLRSGYTF. CDR3 DNA: TGTGCCAGCAGCAAGAGACCGCTTCGGAGTGGCTACACCTTC.

This clone was detected once. V gene TRBV5-6 combines with J gene TRBJ2-7; TRBD1 aligns across 10 bases. The V segment lost 5 bases and the J segment 3 bases; nucleotides outside the gene matches: 11. This CDR3 region has 16 residues. The germline CDR1 and CDR2 sequences are SGHDT and YYEEEE. For the CDR3, the DNA is TGTGCCAGCAGTCCCGGGGGGACAGGGGCCTACTACGAGCAGTACGTC. It is translated as CASSPGGTGAYYEQYV.

The rearrangement links TRBV9 to TRBJ2-7, with 8 bases that match TRBD1. The CDR3 is 14 residues long. The germline CDR1 and CDR2 sequences are SGDLS and YYNGEE. Unmatched junction bases numbered 8, after V lost 4 bases and J lost 5 bases. The CDR3 is CASSLGQGGNEQYF. CDR3 sequence (DNA): TGTGCCAGCAGCCTCGGACAGGGCGGCAACGAGCAGTACTTC. Full variable domain (outside the CDR3, taken from reference TRBV9 and TRBJ2-7): DSGVTQTPKHLITATGQRVTLRCSPRSGDLSVYWYQQSLDQGLQFLIQYYNGEERAKGNILERFSAQQFPDLHSELNLSSLELGDSALYFCASSLGQGGNEQYFGPGTRLTVT.

The genes are TRBV7-9 and TRBJ2-2; D is perhaps TRBD2 (6 bases). Trimming cost V 3 bases and J 4 bases, with 15 bases left between them. The CDR3 is 16 amino acids. Looked up from germline, CDR1 is SEHNR and CDR2 is FQNEAQ (reference sequence). In DNA form, the CDR3 reads TGTGCCAGCAGCTTCTTGGAGGGAAGGGGCACCGGGGAGCTGTTTTTT. This codes for CASSFLEGRGTGELFF.

The V call is TRBV7-2, the J call TRBJ2-7; possible D gene TRBD2, 7 bases. The CDR3 runs 13 residues. Germline CDR1 is SGHTA and CDR2 is FQGNSA. With 5 bases removed from V and 6 bases from J, the gap between germline ends came to 14 bases. DNA for the CDR3: TGTGCCAGCAGCGCGATGGGGGGGCTCGAGCAGTACGTC. This encodes CASSAMGGLEQYV.

V is TRBV7-6 and J is TRBJ2-3; 7 bases match TRBD1. The germline gives CDR1 SGHVS, CDR2 FNYEAQ. V dropped 5 bases and J dropped 4; count of bases not matched to a gene: 3. The CDR3 consists of 13 residues. The CDR3 is CASSRDRSDTQYF. The CDR3 DNA reads as TGTGCCAGCAGCAGGGACAGATCAGATACGCAGTATTTT.

The V gene is TRBV24-1, the J gene TRBJ2-6; D perhaps matches TRBD1 (6 bases). Germline-derived CDR1 and CDR2 are KGHDR and SFDVKD. The CDR3 loop spans 19 amino acids. Deletions cut 5 bases from V and 0 bases from J, with 19 bases between. CDR3 region: CATSGHRTDLLSGANVLTF. CDR3 sequence (DNA): TGTGCCACCAGTGGCCATAGGACAGACCTTCTCTCTGGGGCCAACGTCCTGACTTTC.

The CDR3 nucleotides read TGTGCCAGCAGCTCAGGGACTAGAAGTGCAGATACGCAGTATTTT. Its translation is CASSSGTRSADTQYF. The chain couples TRBV11-2 to TRBJ2-3; 8 bases are a match to TRBD2. The germline gives CDR1 SGHAT, CDR2 FQNNGV. The V and J ends lost 4 bases and 4 bases, in that order; junction bases with no gene match: 7. This CDR3 has 15 amino acids.

The chain has TRBV5-1 and TRBJ1-3; 7 nucleotides align to TRBD1. V lost 0 bases to trimming and J lost 8 bases; unmatched junction nucleotides: 5. Germline V CDR1 and CDR2: SGHRS, YFSETQ. The CDR3 is 14 residues long. This chain's CDR3 is CASSLDRGRDTIYF. The CDR3, as DNA: TGCGCCAGCAGCTTGGACAGGGGTCGAGACACCATATATTTT.

The chain has TRBV20-1 and TRBJ2-3, with D possibly being TRBD2 (6 bases). Germline assignment: CDR1 DFQATT and CDR2 SNEGSKA (reference sequence). This CDR3 has 14 residues. V was shortened by 3 bases and J by 1 base, with 11 bases between the two germline ends. The CDR3 spells CSASWRDGTDTQYF. The DNA of the CDR3 is TGCAGTGCTAGTTGGCGGGATGGCACAGATACGCAGTATTTT.

The chain links TRBV15 to TRBJ2-7; no reliable D call. V dropped 5 bases and J dropped 2 bases, with 10 bases sitting between them. Germline-derived CDR1 and CDR2 are LNHNV and YYDKDF (reference sequence). This CDR3 spans 13 amino acids. This CDR3 is CATSPGLTYEQYV. CDR3 bases: TGTGCCACCAGCCCAGGTCTCACCTACGAGCAGTACGTC.

The chain joins TRBV7-9 to TRBJ1-2; D is ambiguous. Germline-derived CDR1 and CDR2 are SEHNR and FQNEAQ (reference sequence). The CDR3 has 14 amino acids. V dropped 5 bases and J dropped 8 bases, with 18 bases sitting between them. The CDR3 nucleotides read TGTGCCAGCAGCCCCGTGGTGGGCCACGACGGCTACACCTTC. This codes for CASSPVVGHDGYTF.